A selection of T cell receptor beta chains follows, all from one sample in a study of T cell responses to AZD1222 COVID-19 vaccine. Method: immunoSEQ multiplex PCR; TCRdb's copy keeps in-frame clones and lacks some. In the table there are tens of thousands of clones, more than 85% of which are singletons. The sequencing here drew on peripheral blood, taken on day 0 of AZD1222 vaccination. The receptors were gathered from an adult in good health. The CDR3 runs from the conserved cysteine through the conserved F or W. The order of the fields is V gene, clone size, J gene, D gene, CDR3 protein, CDR3 DNA. A D gene is named only where the DNA matches it firmly. Clone size, where shown, is once, few, many, or a class for clones that have expanded.

TRBV19,NA,TRBJ1-2,TRBD1,CASSITGQSHGYTF,TGTGCCAGTAGTATAACGGGACAGTCCCATGGCTACACCTTC
TRBV11-2,NA,TRBJ1-4,NA,CASSLGEKLFF,TGTGCCAGCAGCTTAGGGGAAAAACTGTTTTTT
TRBV6-5,NA,TRBJ1-3,NA,CASSYSGGHSGNTIYF,TGTGCCAGCAGTTACTCGGGGGGCCACTCTGGAAACACCATATATTTT
TRBV7-9,NA,TRBJ2-3,NA,CASSLGGARTDTQYF,TGTGCCAGCAGCTTGGGCGGGGCCCGCACAGATACGCAGTATTTT
TRBV2,few,TRBJ1-5,NA,CASSEAGTQPQHF,TGTGCCAGCAGTGAAGCGGGGACACAGCCCCAGCATTTT
TRBV5-1,NA,TRBJ2-3,TRBD2,CASSLVTGGDTQYF,TGCGCCAGCAGCTTGGTGACGGGGGGAGATACGCAGTATTTT
TRBV21-1,NA,TRBJ2-2,NA,CASSKAGLAGGLTRAGELFF,TGTGCCAGCAGCAAAGCGGGACTAGCGGGGGGCCTTACACGGGCCGGGGAGCTGTTTTTT
TRBV28,NA,TRBJ2-6,NA,CASSLPATVLTF,TGTGCCAGCAGTTTACCCGCCACCGTCCTGACTTTC
TRBV7-9,NA,TRBJ1-5,TRBD1,CASSPQGAGSNQPQHF,TGTGCCAGCAGCCCGCAGGGGGCTGGGAGCAATCAGCCCCAGCATTTT
TRBV28,NA,TRBJ2-7,TRBD2,CASRRGGLDPYEQYF,TGTGCCAGCAGGCGGGGGGGCCTAGATCCCTACGAGCAGTACTTC
TRBV21-1,NA,TRBJ2-7,NA,CASSIQDPDSYEQYF,TGTGCCAGCAGCATACAGGACCCGGACTCCTACGAGCAGTACTTC
TRBV5-6,NA,TRBJ1-1,NA,CASSPPRRYPNTEAFF,TGTGCCAGCAGCCCGCCCAGAAGGTACCCGAACACTGAAGCTTTCTTT
TRBV30,NA,TRBJ1-6,NA,CAWSMGPLASYNSPLHF,TGTGCCTGGAGTATGGGGCCCCTCGCCTCCTATAATTCACCCCTCCACTTT
TRBV5-1,few,TRBJ1-5,NA,CASSLEGNSNQPQHF,TGCGCCAGCAGCTTGGAAGGGAATAGCAATCAGCCCCAGCATTTT
TRBV9,once,TRBJ2-1,NA,CASSVGSTLGIQFF,TGTGCCAGCAGCGTAGGGTCAACCTTGGGGATCCAGTTCTTC
TRBV7-2,NA,TRBJ2-7,NA,CASSFRYEQYF,TGTGCCAGCAGCTTTCGGTACGAGCAGTACTTC
TRBV10-3,NA,TRBJ2-3,TRBD2,CAISESLAGGTDTQYF,TGTGCCATCAGTGAGTCACTAGCGGGGGGTACAGATACGCAGTATTTT
TRBV27,NA,TRBJ2-1,TRBD2,CASSRSGANYNEQFF,TGTGCCAGCAGTCGCAGCGGGGCGAACTACAATGAGCAGTTCTTC
TRBV5-1,once,TRBJ1-4,NA,CASTYQGGPTNEKLFF,TGCGCCAGCACCTATCAAGGAGGACCAACTAATGAAAAACTGTTTTTT
TRBV19,NA,TRBJ2-1,TRBD1,CASSPRDRSYNEQFF,TGTGCCAGTAGTCCCCGGGACAGGAGTTACAATGAGCAGTTCTTC
TRBV9,NA,TRBJ1-5,TRBD1,CASSIQQGGQGSNQPQHF,TGTGCCAGCAGCATCCAACAGGGGGGGCAGGGAAGCAATCAGCCCCAGCATTTT
TRBV4-1,NA,TRBJ1-1,TRBD1,CASSQPGQGARNTEAFF,TGCGCCAGCAGCCAACCAGGACAGGGGGCGCGGAACACTGAAGCTTTCTTT
TRBV7-8,NA,TRBJ1-5,TRBD1,CASSGRQGPGNQPQHF,TGTGCCAGCAGCGGTCGACAGGGGCCGGGCAATCAGCCCCAGCATTTT
TRBV6-5,NA,TRBJ1-5,NA,CASRPGTKSQPQHF,TGTGCCAGCAGACCCGGGACCAAGTCTCAGCCCCAGCATTTT
TRBV28,NA,TRBJ1-2,NA,CASSLLSGGYTF,TGTGCCAGCAGTTTATTATCAGGGGGCTACACCTTC
TRBV5-1,NA,TRBJ2-3,TRBD1,CASSRRTGVSTDTQYF,TGCGCCAGCAGCCGAAGGACAGGGGTTAGCACAGATACGCAGTATTTT
TRBV29-1,NA,TRBJ1-2,NA,CSVESGAPLVGGYTF,TGCAGCGTTGAGTCAGGGGCCCCTTTAGTTGGTGGCTACACCTTC
TRBV23-1,NA,TRBJ1-3,NA,CASSQAPATSGNTIYF,TGCGCCAGCAGTCAGGCCCCAGCCACATCTGGAAACACCATATATTTT